The 5 T cell receptor beta chains presented below share a single source sample, sequenced in a study of blood T cell repertoires in COVID-19. The protocol was immunoSEQ multiplex PCR, while the TCRdb copy is restricted to in-frame clones and leaves out a portion. The sample carries more than 150,000 clones, 94% recorded once. The sequenced sample consisted of peripheral blood. These receptors were collected from a man under 40 with COVID-19, enrolled during active disease.

Notes on this clone: Distinct nucleotide sequences in the sample also encode this CDR3. The chain links TRBV5-1 to TRBJ2-5; a possible D gene is TRBD2 (5 bases). CDR1 SGHRS and CDR2 YFSETQ come from the germline V gene. V lost 0 bases to trimming and J lost 5 bases, with 11 bases between them. The CDR3 extends over 14 amino acids. The CDR3 DNA reads as TGCGCCAGCAGCTTGGCCACGGGGTTGGAGACCCAGTACTTC. Its translation is CASSLATGLETQYF.

The chain uses TRBV5-1 and TRBJ1-5; the D is unclear. Germline lookup yields CDR1 SGHRS and CDR2 YFSETQ. The CDR3 covers 14 residues. Trimming pared 0 bases from V and 7 bases from J, leaving 11 bases between. The CDR3 bases are TGCGCCAGCAGCTTGGAGGAGGGTGGCCAGCCCCAGCATTTT. This gives the protein CASSLEEGGQPQHF.

DNA of the CDR3: TGTGCCAGCAGGAATGGACTAGCGGACACAGATACGCAGTATTTT. Protein: CASRNGLADTDTQYF. The chain combines TRBV3-1 (or the pseudogene TRBV3-2) with TRBJ2-3; 10 nucleotides line up with TRBD2. The junction had 5 bases not matched to a gene; V was cut back by 6 bases and J by 2 bases. The CDR3 totals 15 residues. Germline V gene data show CDR1 as LGHDT and CDR2 as YNNKEL (reference sequence).

This rearrangement joins TRBV5-1 to TRBJ1-3, with D possibly TRBD1 on 5 matching bases. CDR1 is SGHRS, CDR2 YFSETQ, per germline. This CDR3 is built from 15 residues. Between the trimmed V and J ends, which lost 0 bases and 3 bases, there was a span of 10 bases. The CDR3, as DNA: TGCGCCAGCAGCTTGGCCGGGGGTGTTGGAAACACCATATATTTT. This translates into CASSLAGGVGNTIYF. Full variable domain (rest looked up from reference TRBV5-1 and TRBJ1-3): KAGVTQTPRYLIKTRGQQVTLSCSPISGHRSVSWYQQTPGQGLQFLFEYFSETQRNKGNFPGRFSGRQFSNSRSEMNVSTLELGDSALYLCASSLAGGVGNTIYFGEGSWLTVV.

This chain uses TRBV2 with TRBJ1-1; D remains unclear. The V and J ends lost 3 bases and 0 bases respectively, with 11 bases between them. Germline loops: CDR1 SNHLY, CDR2 FYNNEI. The CDR3 runs to 15 residues. CDR3 nucleotide sequence: TGTGCCAGCAGTGATCGACAACGAATGAACACTGAAGCTTTCTTT. The encoded protein is CASSDRQRMNTEAFF.